This passage covers 2 T cell receptor beta chains from one sample sequenced in a study of blood T cell repertoires in COVID-19 (dated by TCRdb to between 2020 and 2021). Library construction relied on the immunoSEQ multiplex PCR assay. TCRdb limited this immuneACCESS table to in-frame rearrangements with V and J called. A share of clones is missing; checked studies link under half to unresolved V genes, and the rest is unexplained. A total of hundreds of thousands of clones appear in this sample, approximately 90% of them only once. Approximately 2.5% of the sample belongs to the ten largest clones. The sequenced material came from PBMCs or T cells enriched from blood (not recorded which). The origin of the receptors is a woman between 18 and 29 years old who had recovered from COVID-19.

The chain links TRBV12-3 or TRBV12-4 to TRBJ2-5; 7 bases match TRBD1. The CDR3 length is 13 residues. Losses at the gene ends were 6 bases for V and 5 bases for J; bases not matched to a gene: 6. The CDR3 here is CASSRQGQETQYF. Written as DNA, the CDR3 is TGTGCCAGCAGCCGACAGGGTCAGGAGACCCAGTACTTC.

The rearrangement joins TRBV28 to TRBJ2-5; D may be TRBD1 (6 bases). The ends were cut back, 2 bases at V and 3 bases at J, with 16 bases in the middle. The CDR3 is 16 residues long. Germline loops: CDR1 MDHEN, CDR2 SYDVKM. The CDR3 coding sequence is TGTGCCAGCAGTTTACGGTTGGGACACCTGAAAGAGACCCAGTACTTC. Its translation is CASSLRLGHLKETQYF.